Included here is one TCR beta chain sequence, with context. This clonotype was counted between two and nine times. Its antigen remains unidentified. No base quality information exists; no much larger clone differs at one position. A patient counted as having stable Graves' hyperthyroidism if no progression to ophthalmopathy occurred over 18 months of follow-up. Hyperthyroidism patients were aged 18 to 65 years and newly diagnosed, with disease duration of less than 2 months. Patients with uncontrolled infections, other autoimmune diseases, pregnancy or lactation were excluded. Diagnoses relied on clinical symptoms, serum thyroxine and TRAb, thyroid ultrasound and orbital computed tomography. Total RNA was extracted using Trizol reagent, and RNA quality was assessed on an Agilent 2100 Bioanalyzer. The record originates from a study of T cells in Graves' hyperthyroidism and ophthalmopathy (dated by TCRdb to the late 2010s). With regard to the full study: To identify distinguishing TCR V-J signatures, a discovery cohort of 100 or so patients was used, comprising 43 with Graves' ophthalmopathy and approximately 57 with stable Graves' hyperthyroidism. The 100 or so discovery patients were randomly split 7:3 into training and test sets. The paper describes TCR Vbeta CDR3 sequencing of about 140 peripheral blood samples, made up of approximately 40 ophthalmopathy patients, 70 to 75 hyperthyroidism patients and roughly 17 progressor patients. In addition, the study compared T-cell repertoires in thyroid tissue and in blood from about 6 Graves' hyperthyroidism patients. Prospective prediction of ophthalmopathy was tested in an independent validation cohort of some 19 hyperthyroidism patients and some 17 patients who later progressed to ophthalmopathy. After sampling, hyperthyroidism patients received methimazole starting at 30 mg daily, and ophthalmopathy patients received high-dose intravenous methylprednisolone. Summary of the overall study and its limitations: Blood samples also contained most of the expanded thyroid clonotypes (frequency above 0.001), which suggests that blood repertoires may reflect thyroid immune responses. No statistical method was used to fix the sample size in advance, and group allocation was not hidden from the investigators. In validation, the model predicted progression to ophthalmopathy with approximately 71% sensitivity and approximately 78% specificity, a median of approximately 6.5 months before onset. A 13 V-J signature model separated ophthalmopathy from stable hyperthyroidism, with around 90% sensitivity and about 81% specificity in cross-validation and 80%/75% in testing.

The TCR beta CDR3 regions were amplified from RNA transcripts. A first-round RT-PCR of the TCR CDR3 used the HTBI primer set with the Qiagen OneStep RT-PCR kit. Libraries were constructed in a second round of multiplex PCR, after which size selection and purification were carried out. The libraries were sequenced on an Illumina HiSeq2000 using paired-end 100 bp reads. As for the original processing: Raw data were processed with SOAPnuke, discarding reads with adapters, uncalled bases, mean Phred below 15, or no exact constant-primer or identifier match. High-quality paired reads were merged using COPE v1.2.5, and each unique nucleotide sequence was defined as a clonotype. MiTCR v1.1 was used to align the clonotypes against IMGT TRBV, TRBD and TRBJ reference segments. The analysis included only V-J combinations with a frequency above 0.0001, which together covered more than 98% of the repertoires. A TCS score was defined as the ratio of F50 (clonal expansion) to E x V (chaos), with BLOSUM62-based TCRdist applied between CDR3 peptides within each V-J. Welch's t-statistics and random forest reduced fewer than 600 V-J features to about 13, which were used in a naive Bayes classifier (R e1071). TCRdb reran the public reads through fastp at Q25 and MiXCR, keeping productive beta chains. Each entry merges the rows of one CDR3 protein and shows their most common DNA and genes. The V and J calls and clone size come from TCRdb's table, not from the authors' own analysis. The sample table contains approximately 560,000 distinct CDR3 sequences; only one count was recorded for just over 45% of them. The ten largest make up approximately 8.2% of the sample.

Input material: peripheral blood or thyroid tissue (not recorded which). The sequence was obtained from a woman aged 18-29 years with Graves' hyperthyroidism. Donor details come from another sample of the same person, matched by shared clones.

The CDR3 loop reads CASSHTSGSNQPQHF. The nucleotide sequence is given as TGTGCCAGCAGCCATACAAGCGGGAGCAATCAGCCCCAGCATTTT. The chain is encoded by TRBV7-9 joined to TRBJ1-5; confidence is insufficient to name the D gene. The CDR3, from cysteine to phenylalanine, totals 15 residues. The only DNA kept is the CDR3, 45 bases in frame from the first base. Looking up the germline V gene (reference sequence) yields CDR1 SEHNR and CDR2 FQNEAQ. V lost 5 bases and J lost 1 base; the stretch between them is 12 bases long.